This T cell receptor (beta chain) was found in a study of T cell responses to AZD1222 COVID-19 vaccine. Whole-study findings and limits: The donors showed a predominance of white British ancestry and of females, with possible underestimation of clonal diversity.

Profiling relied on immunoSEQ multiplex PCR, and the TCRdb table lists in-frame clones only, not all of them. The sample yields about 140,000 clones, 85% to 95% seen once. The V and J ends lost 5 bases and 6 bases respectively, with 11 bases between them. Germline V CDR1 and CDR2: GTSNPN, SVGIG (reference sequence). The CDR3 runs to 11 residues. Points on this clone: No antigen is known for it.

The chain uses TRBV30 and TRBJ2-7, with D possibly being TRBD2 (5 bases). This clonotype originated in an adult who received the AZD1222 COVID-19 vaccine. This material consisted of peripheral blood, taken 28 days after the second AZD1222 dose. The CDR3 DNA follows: TGTGCCTGGGGGCGCGAGGGCGAGCAGTACTTC. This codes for CAWGREGEQYF.